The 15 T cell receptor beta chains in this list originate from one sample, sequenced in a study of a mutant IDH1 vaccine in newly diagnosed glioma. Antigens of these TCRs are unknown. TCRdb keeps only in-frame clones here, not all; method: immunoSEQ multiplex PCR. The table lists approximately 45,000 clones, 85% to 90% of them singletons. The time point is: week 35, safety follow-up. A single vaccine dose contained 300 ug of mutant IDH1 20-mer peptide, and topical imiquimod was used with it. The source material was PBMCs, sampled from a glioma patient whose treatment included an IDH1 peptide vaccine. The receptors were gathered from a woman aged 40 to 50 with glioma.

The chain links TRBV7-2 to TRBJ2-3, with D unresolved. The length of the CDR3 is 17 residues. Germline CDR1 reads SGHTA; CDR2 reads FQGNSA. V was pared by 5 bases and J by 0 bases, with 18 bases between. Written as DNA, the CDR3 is TGTGCCAGCAGCAAGGCGGCCTCGGTAGATAGCACAGATACGCAGTATTTT. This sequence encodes CASSKAASVDSTDTQYF.

The CDR3 reads CASRGRGTGDEQFF. As DNA, the CDR3 is TGTGCCAGCCGGGGGAGAGGGACTGGGGATGAGCAGTTCTTC. The chain combines TRBV2 with TRBJ2-1; perhaps TRBD2 as D (6 bases). The CDR3 has 14 residues. V lost 8 bases and J 8 bases, leaving 19 bases between the germline ends. Germline V gives CDR1 SNHLY, CDR2 FYNNEI.

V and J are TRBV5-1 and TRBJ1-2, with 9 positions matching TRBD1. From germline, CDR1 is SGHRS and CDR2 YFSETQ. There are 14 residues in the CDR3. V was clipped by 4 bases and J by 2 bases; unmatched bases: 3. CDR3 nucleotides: TGCGCCAGCAGCCCGGGACAGGGAAACTATGGCTACACCTTC. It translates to CASSPGQGNYGYTF.

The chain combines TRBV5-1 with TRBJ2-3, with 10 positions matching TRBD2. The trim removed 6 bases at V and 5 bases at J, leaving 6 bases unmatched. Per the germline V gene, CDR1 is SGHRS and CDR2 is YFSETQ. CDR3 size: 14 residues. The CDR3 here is CASKTSGIRDTQYF. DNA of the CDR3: TGCGCCAGCAAAACTAGCGGGATTCGAGATACGCAGTATTTT.

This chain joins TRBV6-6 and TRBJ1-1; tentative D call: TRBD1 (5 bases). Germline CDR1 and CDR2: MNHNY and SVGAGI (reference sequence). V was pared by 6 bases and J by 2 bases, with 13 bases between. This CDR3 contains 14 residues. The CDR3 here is CASRPVGHNTEAFF. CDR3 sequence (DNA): TGTGCCAGCAGGCCGGTGGGGCACAACACTGAAGCTTTCTTT.

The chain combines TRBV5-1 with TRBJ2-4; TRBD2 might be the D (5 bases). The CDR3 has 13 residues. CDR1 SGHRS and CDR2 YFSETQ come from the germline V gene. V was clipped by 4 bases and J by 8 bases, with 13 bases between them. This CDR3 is CASSPSEEDIQYF. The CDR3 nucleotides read TGCGCCAGCAGCCCATCGGAGGAGGACATTCAGTACTTC.

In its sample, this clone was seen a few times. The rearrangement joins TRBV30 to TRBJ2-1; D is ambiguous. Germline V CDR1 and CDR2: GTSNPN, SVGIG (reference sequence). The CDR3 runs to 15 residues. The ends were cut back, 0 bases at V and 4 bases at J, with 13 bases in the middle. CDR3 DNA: TGTGCCTGGAGTGTACTCGGGCAGGATTACAATGAGCAGTTCTTC. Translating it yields CAWSVLGQDYNEQFF.

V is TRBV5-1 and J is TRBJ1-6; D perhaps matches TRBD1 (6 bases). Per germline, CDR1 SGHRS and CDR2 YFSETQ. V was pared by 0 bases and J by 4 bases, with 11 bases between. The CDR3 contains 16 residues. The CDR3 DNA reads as TGCGCCAGCAGCTTGGAACAGGGAAGGTATAATTCACCCCTCCACTTT. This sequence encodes CASSLEQGRYNSPLHF.

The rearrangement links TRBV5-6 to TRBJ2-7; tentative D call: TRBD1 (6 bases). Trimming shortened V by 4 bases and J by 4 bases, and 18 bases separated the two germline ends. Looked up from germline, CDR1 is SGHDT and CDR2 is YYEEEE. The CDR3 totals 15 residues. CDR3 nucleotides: TGTGCCAGCAGCACCTCAACAGGGATCGATTACGAGCAGTACTTC. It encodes CASSTSTGIDYEQYF.

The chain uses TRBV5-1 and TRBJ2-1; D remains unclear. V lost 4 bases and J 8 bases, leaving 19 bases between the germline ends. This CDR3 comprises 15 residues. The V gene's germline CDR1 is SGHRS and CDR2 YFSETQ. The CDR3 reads CASSRFRADLDEQFF. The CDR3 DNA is TGCGCCAGCAGCAGGTTCCGGGCCGACTTGGATGAGCAGTTCTTC. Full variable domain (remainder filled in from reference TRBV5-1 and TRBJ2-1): KAGVTQTPRYLIKTRGQQVTLSCSPISGHRSVSWYQQTPGQGLQFLFEYFSETQRNKGNFPGRFSGRQFSNSRSEMNVSTLELGDSALYLCASSRFRADLDEQFFGPGTRLTVL.

CDR3 loop: CASSVGEYEQYF. CDR3 in DNA: TGTGCCAGCAGTGTCGGGGAGTACGAGCAGTACTTC. This chain uses TRBV6-1 with TRBJ2-7; a weak D match, TRBD2 (5 bases). The germline gives CDR1 MNHNS, CDR2 SASEGT. V was pared by 4 bases and J by 4 bases, with 8 bases between. There are 12 residues in the CDR3.

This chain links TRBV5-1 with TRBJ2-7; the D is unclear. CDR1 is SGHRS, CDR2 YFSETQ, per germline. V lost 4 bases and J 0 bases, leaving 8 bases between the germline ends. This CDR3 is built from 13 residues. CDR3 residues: CASSLENSYEQYF. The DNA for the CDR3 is TGCGCCAGCAGCCTTGAGAACTCCTACGAGCAGTACTTC.

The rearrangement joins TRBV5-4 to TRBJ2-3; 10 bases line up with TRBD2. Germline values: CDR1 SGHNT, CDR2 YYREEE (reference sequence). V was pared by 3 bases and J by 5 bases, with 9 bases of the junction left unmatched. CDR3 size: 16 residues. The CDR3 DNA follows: TGTGCCAGCAGCTCCTACGCTAGCGGGAGCCGAGATACGCAGTATTTT. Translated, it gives CASSSYASGSRDTQYF. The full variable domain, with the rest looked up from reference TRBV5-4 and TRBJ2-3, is ETGVTQSPTHLIKTRGQQVTLRCSSQSGHNTVSWYQQALGQGPQFIFQYYREEENGRGNFPPRFSGLQFPNYSSELNVNALELDDSALYLCASSSYASGSRDTQYFGPGTRLTVL.

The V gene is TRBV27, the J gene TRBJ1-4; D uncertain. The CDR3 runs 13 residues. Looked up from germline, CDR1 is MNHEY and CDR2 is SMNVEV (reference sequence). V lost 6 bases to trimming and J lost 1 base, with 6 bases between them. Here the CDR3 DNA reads TGTGCCAGCAGCCCCATAACTAATGAAAAACTGTTTTTT. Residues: CASSPITNEKLFF.

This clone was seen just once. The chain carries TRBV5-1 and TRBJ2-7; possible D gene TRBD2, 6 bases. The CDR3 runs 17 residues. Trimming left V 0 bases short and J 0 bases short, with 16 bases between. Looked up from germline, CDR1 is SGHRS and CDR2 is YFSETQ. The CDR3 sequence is CASSLVSGGESSYEQYF. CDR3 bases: TGCGCCAGCAGCTTGGTTAGCGGAGGGGAAAGCTCCTACGAGCAGTACTTC.